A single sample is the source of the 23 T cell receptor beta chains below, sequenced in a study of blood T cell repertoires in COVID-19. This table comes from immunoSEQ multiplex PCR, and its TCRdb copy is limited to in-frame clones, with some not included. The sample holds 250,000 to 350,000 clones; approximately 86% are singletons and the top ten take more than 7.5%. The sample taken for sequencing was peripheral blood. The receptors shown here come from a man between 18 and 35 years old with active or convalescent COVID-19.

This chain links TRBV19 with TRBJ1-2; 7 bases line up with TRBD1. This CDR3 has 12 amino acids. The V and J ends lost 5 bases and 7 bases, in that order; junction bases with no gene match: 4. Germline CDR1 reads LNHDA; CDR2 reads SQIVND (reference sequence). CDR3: CASSDRDTGYTF. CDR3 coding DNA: TGTGCCAGTAGTGACAGGGACACTGGCTACACCTTC. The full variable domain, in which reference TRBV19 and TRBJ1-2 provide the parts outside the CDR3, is DGGITQSPKYLFRKEGQNVTLSCEQNLNHDAMYWYRQDPGQGLRLIYYSQIVNDFQKGDIAEGYSVSREKKESFPLTVTSAQKNPTAFYLCASSDRDTGYTFGSGTRLTVV.

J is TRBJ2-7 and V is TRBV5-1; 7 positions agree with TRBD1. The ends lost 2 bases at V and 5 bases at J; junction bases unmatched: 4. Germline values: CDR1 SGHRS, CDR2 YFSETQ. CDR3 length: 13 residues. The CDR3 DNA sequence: TGCGCCAGCAGCTTACAGGGGTACGACGAGCAGTACTTC. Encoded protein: CASSLQGYDEQYF.

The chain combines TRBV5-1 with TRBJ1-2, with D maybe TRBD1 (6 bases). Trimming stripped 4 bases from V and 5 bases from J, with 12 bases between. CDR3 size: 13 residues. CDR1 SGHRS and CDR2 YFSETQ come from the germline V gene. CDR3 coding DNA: TGCGCCAGCAGCCTGGACAGTGGGTATGGCTACACCTTC. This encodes CASSLDSGYGYTF.

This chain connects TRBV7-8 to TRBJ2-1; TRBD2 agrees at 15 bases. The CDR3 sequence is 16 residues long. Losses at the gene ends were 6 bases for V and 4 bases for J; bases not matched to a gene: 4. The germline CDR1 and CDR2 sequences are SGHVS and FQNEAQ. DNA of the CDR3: TGTGCCAGCAGAGGACTAGCGGGGGGGCTATACAATGAGCAGTTCTTC. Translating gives CASRGLAGGLYNEQFF.

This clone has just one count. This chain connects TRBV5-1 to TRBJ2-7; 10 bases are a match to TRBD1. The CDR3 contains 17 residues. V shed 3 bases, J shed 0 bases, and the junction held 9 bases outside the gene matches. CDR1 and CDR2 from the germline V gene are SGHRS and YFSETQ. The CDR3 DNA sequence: TGCGCCAGCAGCTCTAGAGACAGGGGGCATATCTCCTACGAGCAGTACTTC. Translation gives CASSSRDRGHISYEQYF.

The CDR3, as DNA: TGCGCCAGCAGTGATAGACTAGCGGGGGGTTACGAGCAGTACTTC. Translated, it gives CASSDRLAGGYEQYF. This sequence joins TRBV10-2 and TRBJ2-7, with TRBD2 matching over 13 bases. Germline-derived CDR1 and CDR2 are WSHSY and SAAADI. The CDR3 consists of 15 residues. With V trimmed by 3 bases and J by 4 bases, 3 bases remained unmatched.

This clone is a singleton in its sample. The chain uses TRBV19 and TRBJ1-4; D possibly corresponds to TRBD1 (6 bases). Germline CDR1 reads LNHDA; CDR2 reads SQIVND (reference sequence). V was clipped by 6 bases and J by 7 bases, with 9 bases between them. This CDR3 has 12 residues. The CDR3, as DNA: TGTGCCAGTAGCACCAGGGGTGAAAAACTGTTTTTT. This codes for CASSTRGEKLFF.

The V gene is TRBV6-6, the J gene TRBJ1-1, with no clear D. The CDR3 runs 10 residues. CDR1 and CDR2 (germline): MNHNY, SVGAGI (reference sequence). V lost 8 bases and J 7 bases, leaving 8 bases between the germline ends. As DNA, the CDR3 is TGTGCCAGCGGGAGGGATGAAGCTTTCTTT. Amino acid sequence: CASGRDEAFF.

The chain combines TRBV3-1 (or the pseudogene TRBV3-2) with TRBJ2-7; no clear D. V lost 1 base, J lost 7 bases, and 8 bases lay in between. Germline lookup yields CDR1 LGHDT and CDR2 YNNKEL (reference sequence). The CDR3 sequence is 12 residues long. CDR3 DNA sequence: TGTGCCAGCAGCCAAGTCTTGGAGGAGCAGTACTTC. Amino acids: CASSQVLEEQYF.

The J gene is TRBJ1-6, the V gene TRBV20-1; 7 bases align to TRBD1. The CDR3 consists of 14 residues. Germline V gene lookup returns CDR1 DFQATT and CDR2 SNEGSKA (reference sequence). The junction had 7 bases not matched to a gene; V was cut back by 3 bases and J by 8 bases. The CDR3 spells CSASLRDRDSPLHF. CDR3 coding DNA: TGCAGTGCTAGTCTCCGGGACAGAGATTCACCCCTCCACTTT.

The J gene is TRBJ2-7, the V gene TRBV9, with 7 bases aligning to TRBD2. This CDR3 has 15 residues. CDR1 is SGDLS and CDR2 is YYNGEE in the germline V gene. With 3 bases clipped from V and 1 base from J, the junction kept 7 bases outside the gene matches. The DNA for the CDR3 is TGTGCCAGCAGCGCCTTTTGGACTAGTTCCTACGAGCAGTACTTC. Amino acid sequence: CASSAFWTSSYEQYF.

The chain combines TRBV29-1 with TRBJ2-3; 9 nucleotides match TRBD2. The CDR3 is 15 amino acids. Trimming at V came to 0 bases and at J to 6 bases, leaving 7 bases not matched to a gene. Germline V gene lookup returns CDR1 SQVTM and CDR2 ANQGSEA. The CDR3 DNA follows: TGCAGCGTTGAAGAGCGGGGGGGCATGTCCGATACGCAGTATTTT. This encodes CSVEERGGMSDTQYF.

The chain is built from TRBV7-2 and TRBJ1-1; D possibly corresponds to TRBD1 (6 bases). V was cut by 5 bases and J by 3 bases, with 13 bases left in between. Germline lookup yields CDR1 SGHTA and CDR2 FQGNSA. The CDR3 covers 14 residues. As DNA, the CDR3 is TGTGCCAGCAGCCTTTACGGGGGGCACACTGAAGCTTTCTTT. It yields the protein CASSLYGGHTEAFF.

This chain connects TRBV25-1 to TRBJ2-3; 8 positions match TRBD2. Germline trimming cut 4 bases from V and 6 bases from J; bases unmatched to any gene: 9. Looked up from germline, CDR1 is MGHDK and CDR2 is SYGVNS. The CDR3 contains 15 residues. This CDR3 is CASSGTSYVADTQYF. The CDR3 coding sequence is TGTGCCAGCAGTGGGACTAGCTATGTGGCGGATACGCAGTATTTT.

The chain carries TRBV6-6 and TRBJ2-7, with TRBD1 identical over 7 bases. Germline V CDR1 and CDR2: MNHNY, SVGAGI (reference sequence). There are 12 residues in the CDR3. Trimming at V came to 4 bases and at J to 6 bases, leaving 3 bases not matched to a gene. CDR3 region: CASSFRQGEQYF. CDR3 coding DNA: TGTGCCAGCAGTTTCAGACAGGGCGAGCAGTACTTC.

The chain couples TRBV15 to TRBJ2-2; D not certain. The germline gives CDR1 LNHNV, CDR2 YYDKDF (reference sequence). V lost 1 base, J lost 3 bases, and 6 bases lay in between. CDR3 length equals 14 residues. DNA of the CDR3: TGTGCCACCAGCAGAGTCATTGACACCGGGGAGCTGTTTTTT. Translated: CATSRVIDTGELFF. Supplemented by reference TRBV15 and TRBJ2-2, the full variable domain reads DAMVIQNPRYQVTQFGKPVTLSCSQTLNHNVMYWYQQKSSQAPKLLFHYYDKDFNNEADTPDNFQSRRPNTSFCFLDIRSPGLGDTAMYLCATSRVIDTGELFFGEGSRLTVL.

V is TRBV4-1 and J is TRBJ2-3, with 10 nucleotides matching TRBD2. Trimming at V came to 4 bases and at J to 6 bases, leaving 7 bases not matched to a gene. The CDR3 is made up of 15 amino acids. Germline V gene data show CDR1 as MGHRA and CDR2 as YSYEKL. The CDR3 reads CASSPSGGAGDTQYF. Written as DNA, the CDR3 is TGCGCCAGCAGCCCGAGCGGGGGGGCGGGGGATACGCAGTATTTT.

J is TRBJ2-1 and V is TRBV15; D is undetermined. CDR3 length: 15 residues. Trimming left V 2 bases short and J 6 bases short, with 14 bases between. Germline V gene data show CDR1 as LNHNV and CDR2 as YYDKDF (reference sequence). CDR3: CATSRKSDRSNEQFF. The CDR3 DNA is TGTGCCACCAGCAGAAAAAGCGACCGGTCCAATGAGCAGTTCTTC.

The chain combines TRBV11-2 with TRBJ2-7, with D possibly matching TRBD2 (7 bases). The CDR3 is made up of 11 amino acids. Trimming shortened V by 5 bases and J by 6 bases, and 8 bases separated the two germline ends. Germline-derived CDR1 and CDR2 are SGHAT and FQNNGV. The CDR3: CASSRGAEQYF. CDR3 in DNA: TGTGCCAGCAGCCGGGGGGCCGAGCAGTACTTC.

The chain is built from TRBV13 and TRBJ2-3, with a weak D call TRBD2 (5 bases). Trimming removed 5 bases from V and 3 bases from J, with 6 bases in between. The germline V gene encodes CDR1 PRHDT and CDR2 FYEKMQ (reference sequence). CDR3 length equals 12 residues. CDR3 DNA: TGTGCCAGCAGCCGAGGGACAGATACGCAGTATTTT. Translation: CASSRGTDTQYF.

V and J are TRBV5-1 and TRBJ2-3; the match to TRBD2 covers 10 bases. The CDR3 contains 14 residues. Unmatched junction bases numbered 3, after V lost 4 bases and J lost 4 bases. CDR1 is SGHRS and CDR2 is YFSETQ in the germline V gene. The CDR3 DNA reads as TGCGCCAGCAGCAGCGGGGGGGCCCCAGATACGCAGTATTTT. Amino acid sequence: CASSSGGAPDTQYF.

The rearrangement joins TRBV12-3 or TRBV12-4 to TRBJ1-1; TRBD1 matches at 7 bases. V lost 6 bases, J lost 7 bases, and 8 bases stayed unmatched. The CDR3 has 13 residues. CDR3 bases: TGTGCCAGCAGGACAGGGACGGAGAATGAAGCTTTCTTT. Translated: CASRTGTENEAFF.

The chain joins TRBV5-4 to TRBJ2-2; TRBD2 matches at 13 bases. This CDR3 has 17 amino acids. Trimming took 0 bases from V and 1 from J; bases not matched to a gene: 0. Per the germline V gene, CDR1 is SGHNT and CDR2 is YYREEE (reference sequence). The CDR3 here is CASSLGTSGRNTGELFF. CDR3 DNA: TGTGCCAGCAGCTTGGGGACTAGCGGGAGGAACACCGGGGAGCTGTTTTTT.